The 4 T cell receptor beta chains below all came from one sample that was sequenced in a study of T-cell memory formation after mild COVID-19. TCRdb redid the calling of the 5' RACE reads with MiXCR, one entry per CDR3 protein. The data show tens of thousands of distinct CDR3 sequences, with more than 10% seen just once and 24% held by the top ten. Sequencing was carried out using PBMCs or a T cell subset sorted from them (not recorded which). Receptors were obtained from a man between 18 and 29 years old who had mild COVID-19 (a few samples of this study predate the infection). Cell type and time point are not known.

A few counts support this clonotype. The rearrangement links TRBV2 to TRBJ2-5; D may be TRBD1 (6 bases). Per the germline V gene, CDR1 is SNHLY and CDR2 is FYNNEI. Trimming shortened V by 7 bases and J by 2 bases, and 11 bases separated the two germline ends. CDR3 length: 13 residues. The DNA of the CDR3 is TGTGCCAGCAACCGACAGGAACAAGAGACCCAGTACTTC. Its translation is CASNRQEQETQYF. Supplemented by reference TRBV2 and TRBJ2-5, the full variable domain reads EPEVTQTPSHQVTQMGQEVILRCVPISNHLYFYWYRQILGQKVEFLVSFYNNEISEKSEIFDDQFSVERPDGSNFTLKIRSTKLEDSAMYFCASNRQEQETQYFGPGTRLLVL.

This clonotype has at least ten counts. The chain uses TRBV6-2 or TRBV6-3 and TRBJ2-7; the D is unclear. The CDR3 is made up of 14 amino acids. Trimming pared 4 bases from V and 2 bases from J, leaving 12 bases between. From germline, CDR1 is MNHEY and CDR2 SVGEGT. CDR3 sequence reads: CASSSYMVPYEQYV. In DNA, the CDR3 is TGTGCCAGCAGTTCATACATGGTTCCCTACGAGCAGTACGTC.

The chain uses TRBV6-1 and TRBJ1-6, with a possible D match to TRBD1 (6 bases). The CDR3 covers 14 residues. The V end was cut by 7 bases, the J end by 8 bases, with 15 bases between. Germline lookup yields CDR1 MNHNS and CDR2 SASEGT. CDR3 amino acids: CASILTGGDSPLHF. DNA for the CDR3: TGTGCCAGCATTTTGACAGGCGGGGATTCACCCCTCCACTTT.

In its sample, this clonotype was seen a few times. The CDR3 region has the DNA TGTGCCAGCAGCGTAGGGGATGGCTACACCTTC. It specifies CASSVGDGYTF. V gene TRBV9 combines with J gene TRBJ1-2; no clear D. CDR3 length: 11 amino acids. Trimming pared 0 bases from V and 6 bases from J, leaving 3 bases between. Germline CDR1 and CDR2: SGDLS and YYNGEE. The variable domain in full, with the rest retrieved from reference TRBV9 and TRBJ1-2, is DSGVTQTPKHLITATGQRVTLRCSPRSGDLSVYWYQQSLDQGLQFLIQYYNGEERAKGNILERFSAQQFPDLHSELNLSSLELGDSALYFCASSVGDGYTFGSGTRLTVV.